This T cell receptor (beta chain) appears in the sequencing data of a study of T cell responses to AZD1222 COVID-19 vaccine (dated by TCRdb to 2020 to 2022). Broadly, across the study: A total of over 230 trial participants underwent TCR sequencing, of whom 200 to 220 received two doses of AZD1222 and some 25 received two doses of the MenACWY control vaccine. Trial participants were enrolled by age into subgroups of 18-55, 56-69 and 70-plus years, and approximately 150, 30 and 60 TCR-sequenced participants, respectively, were included in these subgroups.

As for this clone: Its antigen remains undetermined. There are no base qualities to consult, and no much larger clone falls within one base.

Germline trimming amounts to 11 bases on V and 6 bases on J, with 15 as the count of junction bases outside the gene matches. Via the germline V gene (reference sequence), CDR1 is LNHDA and CDR2 SQIVND. Taken from cysteine to phenylalanine, the CDR3 has 15 residues. Left in the record is the CDR3 DNA by itself, 45 bases read in frame from the first base. Read against the paper, the sample's time point label means: about 28 days (+/-7) after the second vaccine dose. AZD1222 recipients with second doses at about 4 weeks or about 12 weeks were pooled, because spike-specific TCR depth and breadth did not differ between schedules. The vaccinee samples were drawn from two UK trials, COV001 and COV002, one of which was a single-blind randomized controlled phase 2/3 trial testing AZD1222 (ChAdOx1 nCoV-19) in healthy adults. For TCRbeta chain sequencing, PBMC samples were collected from trial participants at day 0 and at day 28 after the second dose.

Overall study outcomes, separate from this receptor: Epitopes outside the regions mutated in the B.1.351 and B.1.1.7 variants were reportedly recognized by nearly half of the unique spike-specific TCRs. Because no day 14 peak-response samples were available, the repertoires could be characterized only after the peak T cell response. Conclusions about previously exposed vaccinees were limited because only six AZD1222 recipients were SARS-CoV-2 seropositive at baseline. A significant rise in spike-specific TCR breadth and depth was observed after two AZD1222 doses relative to day 0 and relative to MenACWY recipients. Participants were mostly white British and included more females than males, and it was suggested by the authors that clonal diversity may have been underestimated. Vaccine-associated CD4 TCRs spanned the whole spike protein, with dominant responses in regions 160-218 and 743-854. The 56-69-year group was small, and its depth increase did not reach significance, likely because of low power.

The CDR3 regions of human TCRbeta chains were subjected to immunosequencing. The authors processed their data as follows. TCRs in the repertoires were compared against a reference library of SARS-CoV-2-specific TCRs that had been generated with the MIRA antigen-specificity platform. Breadth was defined as the fraction of unique TCRs that were SARS-CoV-2-associated. Depth was defined as the fraction of total T cells that were SARS-CoV-2-associated. Using the MIRA data, every spike-specific TCR was mapped to the spike region that the TCR reacted to and assigned to either a CD4 or a CD8 class. Log10-transformed breadth and depth values were compared by one-way ANOVA with Sidak's multiple comparisons tests. TCRdb stores this immuneACCESS table with in-frame sequences only. Part of the clones is absent; in the studies checked, under half of the shortfall reflects unresolved V genes, and no reason is known for the rest. From that table come the V and J calls and clone size; the DNA was used to work out D and trimming. Within this sample are roughly 120,000 clones, with around 83% of them counted one time only. The top ten clones comprise approximately 4.7% of the sample.

This chain joins TRBV19 to TRBJ2-3; 9 bases in between match TRBD2. This TCR was sampled from an adult who received the AZD1222 COVID-19 vaccine. The source material was peripheral blood, sampled 28 days after the second AZD1222 dose. DNA sequence: TGTGCCTCCTCCCGGATAGCGGGGGCCGTGGATACGCAGTATTTT. Its protein reads: CASSRIAGAVDTQYF.